A selection of T cell receptor beta chains follows, all from one sample in a study of shared clonotypes between healthy human individuals. Sequencing was performed with immunoSEQ multiplex PCR; in TCRdb, only in-frame clones are kept and a portion is missing. The profile shows about 2.4 million clones, 93% of them singletons. The sequenced sample was naive CD4+ T cells from PBMCs. These receptors were taken from a man aged 18 to 29 in good health. Some clones in this sample may be carry-over from other donors' samples. The CDR3 runs from the conserved cysteine through the conserved F or W. The order of the fields is D gene, V gene, J gene, CDR3 protein. The D gene is left open where the match is weak.

d_gene: .
v_gene: TRBV28
j_gene: TRBJ2-3
CDR3aa: CASSPEVAQYF

d_gene: .
v_gene: TRBV9
j_gene: TRBJ2-1
CDR3aa: CASNSGVEGNEQFF

d_gene: .
v_gene: TRBV28
j_gene: TRBJ2-1
CDR3aa: CASSLLVASAGQNEQFF

d_gene: TRBD2
v_gene: TRBV10-3
j_gene: TRBJ2-1
CDR3aa: CAISDYSGGADNEQFF

d_gene: .
v_gene: TRBV14
j_gene: TRBJ2-3
CDR3aa: CASSRTLGVFSTDTQYF

d_gene: TRBD1
v_gene: TRBV19
j_gene: TRBJ2-1
CDR3aa: CASSIRGRGTYNEQFF

d_gene: TRBD1
v_gene: TRBV6-5
j_gene: TRBJ1-5
CDR3aa: CASSYRDSNQPQHF

d_gene: .
v_gene: TRBV6-6
j_gene: TRBJ1-2
CDR3aa: CASTFGRNYGYTF

d_gene: TRBD1
v_gene: TRBV7-6
j_gene: TRBJ2-3
CDR3aa: CASSPGQADTQYF

d_gene: TRBD2
v_gene: TRBV11-2
j_gene: TRBJ2-5
CDR3aa: CASSLGLAGQETQYF

d_gene: .
v_gene: TRBV15
j_gene: TRBJ2-5
CDR3aa: CATSRDQETQYF

d_gene: .
v_gene: TRBV20-1
j_gene: TRBJ2-5
CDR3aa: CSAEQETQYF

d_gene: TRBD2
v_gene: TRBV5-4
j_gene: TRBJ2-7
CDR3aa: CASSLGNRPGGNEQYF

d_gene: .
v_gene: TRBV7-9
j_gene: TRBJ2-1
CDR3aa: CASSPIGLGEQFF

d_gene: .
v_gene: TRBV6-1
j_gene: TRBJ2-6
CDR3aa: CASISSGANVLTF

d_gene: .
v_gene: TRBV11-2
j_gene: TRBJ2-3
CDR3aa: CASSSQLWSFSDTQYF

d_gene: TRBD1
v_gene: TRBV4-1
j_gene: TRBJ1-5
CDR3aa: CASSPTGQGGQPQHF

d_gene: .
v_gene: TRBV2
j_gene: TRBJ1-1
CDR3aa: CASSESRTNLGEAFF

d_gene: TRBD2
v_gene: TRBV4-2
j_gene: TRBJ2-5
CDR3aa: CASSHQTGTSYVETQYF

d_gene: .
v_gene: TRBV11-2
j_gene: TRBJ2-2
CDR3aa: CASSRALGMGTGELFF

d_gene: .
v_gene: TRBV10-3
j_gene: TRBJ2-1
CDR3aa: CAISLNNNEQFF

d_gene: TRBD2
v_gene: TRBV5-6
j_gene: TRBJ2-7
CDR3aa: CASSRGLADYEQYF

d_gene: .
v_gene: TRBV9
j_gene: TRBJ2-5
CDR3aa: CASSVGGGSGGIETQYF

d_gene: .
v_gene: TRBV27
j_gene: TRBJ1-5
CDR3aa: CASSWGGGQPQHF

d_gene: .
v_gene: TRBV6-1
j_gene: TRBJ2-6
CDR3aa: CASSEGRAGANVLTF

d_gene: .
v_gene: TRBV9
j_gene: TRBJ2-7
CDR3aa: CASSRQGGSYEQYF

d_gene: .
v_gene: TRBV28
j_gene: TRBJ2-5
CDR3aa: CAVRGAETQYF

d_gene: TRBD1
v_gene: TRBV19
j_gene: TRBJ2-6
CDR3aa: CASSTGQGTGANVLTF

d_gene: .
v_gene: TRBV5-1
j_gene: TRBJ1-2
CDR3aa: CASSLVRERLSGYTF

d_gene: TRBD2
v_gene: TRBV6-1
j_gene: TRBJ2-1
CDR3aa: CASTAGEGEQFF

d_gene: TRBD2
v_gene: TRBV14
j_gene: TRBJ2-5
CDR3aa: CASSQAPGGPETQYF

d_gene: TRBD1
v_gene: TRBV6-5
j_gene: .
CDR3aa: CASNKGTGTYEQYF

d_gene: TRBD2
v_gene: TRBV6-1
j_gene: TRBJ2-1
CDR3aa: CASSEYGSLAGYNEQFF

d_gene: .
v_gene: TRBV6-6
j_gene: TRBJ2-5
CDR3aa: CASSTRQVGQETQYF

d_gene: TRBD2
v_gene: TRBV5-1
j_gene: TRBJ2-1
CDR3aa: CASSLRAGDSYNEQFF

d_gene: TRBD1
v_gene: TRBV30
j_gene: TRBJ2-5
CDR3aa: CAWRAWDRDQETQYF